A selection of T cell receptor beta chains follows, all from one sample in a study of cytomegalovirus exposure and HLA in healthy donors. Assay: immunoSEQ multiplex PCR; the TCRdb copy retains only in-frame clones and omits some. The sample has roughly 150,000 clones; 65% to 85% are singletons. Sequenced material: PBMCs. These receptors were collected from a woman aged 50 to 65 in good health and CMV-seropositive. Each CDR3 is given with its conserved first and last residue. A D gene is named only where the DNA matches it firmly. Expanded clones are given a class, and other clones once, few, many or no size at all.

V,size,J,D,CDR3,DNA
TRBV2,few,TRBJ1-2,-,CASSLSLSPNYGYTF,TGTGCCAGCAGTCTTTCACTTTCCCCTAACTATGGCTACACCTTC
TRBV10-3,-,TRBJ1-1,-,CAISASRTANEAFF,TGTGCCATCAGTGCGAGTAGGACAGCTAATGAAGCTTTCTTT
TRBV5-6,-,TRBJ2-1,-,CASSLDSSYNEQFF,TGTGCCAGCAGCTTGGATAGCTCCTACAATGAGCAGTTCTTC
TRBV4-1,once,TRBJ2-5,TRBD2,CARPGASGGQETQYF,TGCGCCAGACCTGGGGCTAGCGGGGGGCAAGAGACCCAGTACTTC
TRBV2,-,TRBJ2-7,-,CASSLLSSYEQYF,TGTGCCAGCAGTCTTTTGAGCTCCTACGAGCAGTACTTC
TRBV30,once,TRBJ2-5,TRBD1,CAWSGTESGTQYF,TGTGCCTGGAGCGGGACAGAATCGGGGACCCAGTACTTC
TRBV7-8,-,TRBJ2-1,TRBD1,CASSPDRVQFF,TGTGCCAGCAGCCCGGACAGGGTTCAGTTCTTC
TRBV6-5,-,TRBJ1-6,-,CASSGGQKINSPLHF,TGTGCCAGCAGTGGCGGGCAGAAAATTAATTCACCCCTCCACTTT
TRBV20-1,-,TRBJ1-2,-,CSAPSGGYTF,TGCAGTGCCCCGTCCGGTGGCTACACCTTC
TRBV5-5,once,TRBJ1-2,TRBD1,CASSSRTGLDYGYTF,TGTGCCAGCAGCTCGAGGACAGGGTTGGACTATGGCTACACCTTC
TRBV6-5,-,TRBJ1-2,TRBD1,CASSYMEGQLAQTF,TGTGCCAGCAGTTATATGGAGGGACAGCTGGCTCAGACCTTC
TRBV5-1,-,TRBJ2-7,TRBD2,CASSLTGGGLDEQYF,TGCGCCAGCAGTCTAACCGGGGGGGGCCTCGACGAGCAGTACTTC
TRBV2,-,TRBJ2-1,-,CASTGAYNEQFF,TGTGCCAGCACAGGGGCTTACAATGAGCAGTTCTTC
TRBV5-4,-,TRBJ1-2,-,CASSSDRPGYTF,TGTGCCAGCAGCTCCGACAGGCCTGGCTACACCTTC
TRBV5-6,-,TRBJ1-1,-,CASSFSHGQNTEAFF,TGTGCCAGCAGCTTTTCGCATGGACAGAACACTGAAGCTTTCTTT
TRBV19,-,TRBJ1-1,TRBD1,CASSIGKRGRGNTEAFF,TGTGCCAGTAGTATTGGTAAGAGGGGGCGCGGGAACACTGAAGCTTTCTTT
TRBV5-8,-,TRBJ1-5,TRBD1,CASSLGQALHQPQHF,TGTGCCAGCAGCCTGGGACAGGCGCTGCATCAGCCCCAGCATTTT
TRBV4-1,-,TRBJ1-1,-,CASSSPKGVGTEAFF,TGCGCCAGCAGCAGCCCCAAGGGGGTTGGCACTGAAGCTTTCTTT
TRBV2,-,TRBJ2-2,TRBD1,CASSEWGQGSAGELFF,TGTGCCAGCAGTGAATGGGGACAGGGGAGCGCCGGGGAGCTGTTTTTT
TRBV7-2,-,TRBJ1-6,TRBD1,CASGLTGLPLHF,TGTGCCAGCGGTTTGACAGGGCTACCCCTCCACTTT
TRBV18,-,TRBJ1-4,-,CASSPGDYEKLFF,TGTGCCAGCTCACCAGGGGACTATGAAAAACTGTTTTTT
TRBV5-1,-,TRBJ1-1,TRBD1,CTSSLGDRRNTEAFF,TGCACCAGCAGCTTGGGGGACAGGAGGAACACTGAAGCTTTCTTT
TRBV18,-,TRBJ1-3,-,CASSSSGGPGNTIYF,TGTGCCAGCTCCTCATCGGGGGGCCCTGGAAACACCATATATTTT
TRBV2,-,TRBJ1-4,-,CASRRDPGDEKLFF,TGTGCCAGCAGACGGGACCCGGGGGATGAAAAACTGTTTTTT
TRBV6-6,-,TRBJ1-3,TRBD1,CASSYGQGGRGNTIYF,TGTGCCAGCAGTTATGGGCAGGGGGGTAGGGGAAACACCATATATTTT
TRBV19,-,TRBJ1-4,-,CASSIGPINEKLFF,TGTGCCAGTAGTATTGGCCCGATTAATGAAAAACTGTTTTTT
TRBV2,-,TRBJ1-2,-,CASTLAGTPSYGYTF,TGTGCCAGCACCCTAGCGGGGACACCCTCCTATGGCTACACCTTC
TRBV5-1,few,TRBJ2-3,TRBD2,CASSWPLAGGSTDTQYF,TGCGCCAGCAGCTGGCCCCTAGCGGGGGGATCCACAGATACGCAGTATTTT
TRBV6-5,-,TRBJ2-1,TRBD1,CASSLFGQGLKDEQFF,TGTGCCAGCAGTTTGTTCGGACAGGGGCTAAAGGATGAGCAGTTCTTC
TRBV6-5,-,TRBJ1-2,-,CASSAQGPYYGYTF,TGTGCCAGCAGTGCACAGGGACCCTACTATGGCTACACCTTC
TRBV11-3,-,TRBJ2-2,TRBD2,CASSLDLGLETGELFF,TGTGCCAGCAGCTTAGATCTGGGACTAGAGACCGGGGAGCTGTTTTTT
TRBV11-2,-,TRBJ2-5,-,CASSLGPDRQQYF,TGTGCCAGCAGCCTTGGGCCGGATAGGCAGCAGTACTTC
TRBV7-9,-,TRBJ1-2,TRBD1,CASSGPGQGSRYTF,TGTGCCAGCAGCGGACCGGGACAGGGTTCTCGCTACACCTTC
TRBV10-3,-,TRBJ2-2,-,CAISDGRESGELFF,TGTGCCATCAGTGATGGGCGGGAATCCGGGGAGCTGTTTTTT
TRBV7-9,-,TRBJ1-4,TRBD1,CASSKGQVGEKLFF,TGTGCCAGCAGCAAGGGACAGGTGGGGGAAAAACTGTTTTTT
TRBV9,-,TRBJ2-3,TRBD2,CASSGPRGVSGGRGTDTQYF,TGTGCCAGCAGCGGACCCAGGGGGGTTAGCGGGGGGCGGGGGACAGATACGCAGTATTTT
TRBV5-4,-,TRBJ1-1,-,CASSRKGAGTEAFF,TGTGCCAGCAGCCGAAAAGGGGCAGGCACTGAAGCTTTCTTT
TRBV25-1,few,TRBJ2-2,-,CASSDLSGELFF,TGTGCCAGCAGTGATCTTTCCGGGGAGCTGTTTTTT
TRBV7-9,-,TRBJ1-1,TRBD1,CASSLPGQMNTEAFF,TGTGCCAGCAGCTTACCGGGACAGATGAACACTGAAGCTTTCTTT
TRBV7-9,-,TRBJ1-4,-,CASSSGQRVREKLFF,TGTGCCAGCAGCTCCGGACAGAGGGTCCGAGAAAAACTGTTTTTT
TRBV25-1,few,TRBJ1-1,-,CASSETRGLAFF,TGTGCCAGCAGTGAAACAAGGGGCTTAGCTTTCTTT
TRBV7-2,-,TRBJ2-3,TRBD2,CASSLSDRGAQYF,TGTGCCAGCAGCTTATCGGACCGGGGGGCGCAGTATTTT
TRBV15,-,TRBJ2-6,-,CATSRVGLGANVLTF,TGTGCCACCAGCAGAGTCGGTTTGGGGGCCAACGTCCTGACTTTC
TRBV6-1,once,TRBJ1-1,-,CASSPGILNTEAFF,TGTGCCAGCAGCCCAGGGATTCTGAACACTGAAGCTTTCTTT